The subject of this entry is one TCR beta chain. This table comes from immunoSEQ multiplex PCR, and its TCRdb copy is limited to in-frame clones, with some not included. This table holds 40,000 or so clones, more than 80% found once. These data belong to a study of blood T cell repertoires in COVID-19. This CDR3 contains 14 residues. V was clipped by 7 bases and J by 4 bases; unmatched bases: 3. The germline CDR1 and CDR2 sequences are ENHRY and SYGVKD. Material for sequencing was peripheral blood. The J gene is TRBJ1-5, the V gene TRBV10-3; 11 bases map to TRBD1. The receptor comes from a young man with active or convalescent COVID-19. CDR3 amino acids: CAIKGTGGNQPQHF. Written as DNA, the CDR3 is TGTGCCATCAAGGGGACAGGGGGTAATCAGCCCCAGCATTTT.